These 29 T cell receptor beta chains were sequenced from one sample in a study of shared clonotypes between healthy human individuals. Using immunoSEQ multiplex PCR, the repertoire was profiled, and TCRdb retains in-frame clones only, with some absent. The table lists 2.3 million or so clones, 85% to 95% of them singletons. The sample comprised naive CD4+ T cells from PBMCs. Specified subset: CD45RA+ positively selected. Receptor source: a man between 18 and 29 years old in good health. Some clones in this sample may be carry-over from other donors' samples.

CDR3 sequence (DNA): TGTGCCAGCAGTCCCCGAACCGATGAGCAGTTCTTC. Its protein is CASSPRTDEQFF. J is TRBJ2-1 and V is TRBV6-5; D remains ambiguous. The V gene's germline CDR1 is MNHEY and CDR2 SVGAGI. The CDR3 sequence is 12 residues long. Deletions cut 5 bases from V and 8 bases from J, with 10 bases between.

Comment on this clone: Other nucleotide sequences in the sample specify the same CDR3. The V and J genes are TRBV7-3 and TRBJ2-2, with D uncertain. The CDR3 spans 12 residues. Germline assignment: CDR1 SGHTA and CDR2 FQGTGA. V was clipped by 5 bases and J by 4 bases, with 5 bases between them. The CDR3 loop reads CASSLGTGELFF. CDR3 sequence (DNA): TGTGCCAGCAGCCTAGGCACCGGGGAGCTGTTTTTT. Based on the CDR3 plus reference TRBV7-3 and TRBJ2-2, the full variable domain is GAGVSQTPSNKVTEKGKYVELRCDPISGHTALYWYRQSLGQGPEFLIYFQGTGAADDSGLPNDRFFAVRPEGSVSTLKIQRTERGDSAVYLCASSLGTGELFFGEGSRLTVL.

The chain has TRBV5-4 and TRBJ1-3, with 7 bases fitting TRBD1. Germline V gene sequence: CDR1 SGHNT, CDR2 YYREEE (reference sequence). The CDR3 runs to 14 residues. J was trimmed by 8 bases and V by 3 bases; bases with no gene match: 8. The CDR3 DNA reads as TGTGCCAGCAGCTCAGGGGGAAACGGGCACACCATATATTTT. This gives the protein CASSSGGNGHTIYF.

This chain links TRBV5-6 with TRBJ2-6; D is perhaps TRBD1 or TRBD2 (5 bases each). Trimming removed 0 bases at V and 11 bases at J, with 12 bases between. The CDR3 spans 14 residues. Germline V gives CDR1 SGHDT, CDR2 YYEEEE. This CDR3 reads CASSLGTRGHVLTF. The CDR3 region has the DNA TGTGCCAGCAGCTTGGGGACACGGGGTCACGTCCTGACTTTC.

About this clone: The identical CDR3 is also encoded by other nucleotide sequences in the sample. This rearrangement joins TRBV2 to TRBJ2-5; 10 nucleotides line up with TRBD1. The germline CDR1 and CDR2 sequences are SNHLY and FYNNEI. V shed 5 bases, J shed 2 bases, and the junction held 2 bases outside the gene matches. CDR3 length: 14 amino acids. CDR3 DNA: TGTGCCAGCAGTAGGGACAGGGGTCAAGAGACCCAGTACTTC. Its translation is CASSRDRGQETQYF.

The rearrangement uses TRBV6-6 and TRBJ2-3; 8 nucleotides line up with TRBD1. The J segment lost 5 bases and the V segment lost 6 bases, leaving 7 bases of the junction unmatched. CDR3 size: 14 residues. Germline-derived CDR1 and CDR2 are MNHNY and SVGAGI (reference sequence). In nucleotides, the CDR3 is TGTGCCAGCAGCGGACAGGGCCGGCGAGATACGCAGTATTTT. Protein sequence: CASSGQGRRDTQYF.

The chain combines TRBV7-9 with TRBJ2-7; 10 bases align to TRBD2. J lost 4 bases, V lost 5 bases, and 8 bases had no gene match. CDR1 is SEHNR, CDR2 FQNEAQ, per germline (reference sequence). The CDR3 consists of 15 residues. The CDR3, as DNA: TGTGCCAGCAGCCCCCAAGCGGGAGGGCAATACGAGCAGTACTTC. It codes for CASSPQAGGQYEQYF.

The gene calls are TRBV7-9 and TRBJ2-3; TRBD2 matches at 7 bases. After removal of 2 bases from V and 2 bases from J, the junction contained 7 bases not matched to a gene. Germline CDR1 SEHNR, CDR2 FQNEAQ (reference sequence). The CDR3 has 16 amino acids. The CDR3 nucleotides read TGTGCCAGCAGCTTATTAGTCGGGGGGAACACAGATACGCAGTATTTT. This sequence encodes CASSLLVGGNTDTQYF. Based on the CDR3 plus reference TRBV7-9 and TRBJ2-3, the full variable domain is DTGVSQNPRHKITKRGQNVTFRCDPISEHNRLYWYRQTLGQGPEFLTYFQNEAQLEKSRLLSDRFSAERPKGSFSTLEIQRTEQGDSAMYLCASSLLVGGNTDTQYFGPGTRLTVL.

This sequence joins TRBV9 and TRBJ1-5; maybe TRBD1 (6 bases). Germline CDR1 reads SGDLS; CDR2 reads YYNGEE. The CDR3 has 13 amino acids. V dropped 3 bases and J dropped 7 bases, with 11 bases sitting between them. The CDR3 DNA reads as TGTGCCAGCAGCGCAACAGGGCAGCAGCCCCAGCATTTT. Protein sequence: CASSATGQQPQHF. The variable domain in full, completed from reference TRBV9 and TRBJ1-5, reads DSGVTQTPKHLITATGQRVTLRCSPRSGDLSVYWYQQSLDQGLQFLIQYYNGEERAKGNILERFSAQQFPDLHSELNLSSLELGDSALYFCASSATGQQPQHFGDGTRLSIL.

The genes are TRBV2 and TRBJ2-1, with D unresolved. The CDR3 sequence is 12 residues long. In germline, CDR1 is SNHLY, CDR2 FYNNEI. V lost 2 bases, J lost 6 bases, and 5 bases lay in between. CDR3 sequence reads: CASSEIANEQFF. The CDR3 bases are TGTGCCAGCAGTGAAATTGCCAATGAGCAGTTCTTC.

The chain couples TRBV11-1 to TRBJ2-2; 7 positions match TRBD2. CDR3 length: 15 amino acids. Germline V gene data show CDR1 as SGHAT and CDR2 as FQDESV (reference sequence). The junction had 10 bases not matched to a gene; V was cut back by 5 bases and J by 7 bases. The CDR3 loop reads CASSLGGSYGGELFF. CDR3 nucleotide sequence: TGTGCCAGCAGCCTGGGCGGGAGCTATGGCGGGGAGCTGTTTTTT. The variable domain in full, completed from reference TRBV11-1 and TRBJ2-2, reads EAEVAQSPRYKITEKSQAVAFWCDPISGHATLYWYRQILGQGPELLVQFQDESVVDDSQLPKDRFSAERLKGVDSTLKIQPAELGDSAMYLCASSLGGSYGGELFFGEGSRLTVL.

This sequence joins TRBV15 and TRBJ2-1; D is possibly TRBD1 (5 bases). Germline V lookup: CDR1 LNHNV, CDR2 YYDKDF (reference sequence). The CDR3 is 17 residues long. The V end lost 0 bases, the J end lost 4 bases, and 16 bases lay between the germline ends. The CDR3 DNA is TGTGCCACCAGCAGAGATCCGTGGGGCTTCAGGTACAATGAGCAGTTCTTC. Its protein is CATSRDPWGFRYNEQFF.

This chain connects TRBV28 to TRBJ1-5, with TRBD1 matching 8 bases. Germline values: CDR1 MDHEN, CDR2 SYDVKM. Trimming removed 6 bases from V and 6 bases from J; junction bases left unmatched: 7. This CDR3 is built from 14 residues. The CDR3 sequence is CASRPGGAGQPQHF. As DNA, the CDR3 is TGTGCCAGCAGACCAGGGGGCGCAGGTCAGCCCCAGCATTTT. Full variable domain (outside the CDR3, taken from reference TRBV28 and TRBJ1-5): DVKVTQSSRYLVKRTGEKVFLECVQDMDHENMFWYRQDPGLGLRLIYFSYDVKMKEKGDIPEGYSVSREKKERFSLILESASTNQTSMYLCASRPGGAGQPQHFGDGTRLSIL.

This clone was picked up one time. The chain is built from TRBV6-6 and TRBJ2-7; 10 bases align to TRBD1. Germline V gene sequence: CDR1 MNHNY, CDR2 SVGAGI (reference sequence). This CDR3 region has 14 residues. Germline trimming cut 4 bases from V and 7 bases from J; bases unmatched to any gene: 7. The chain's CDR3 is CASSSRQGAEEQYF. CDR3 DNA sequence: TGTGCCAGCAGTTCCCGACAGGGGGCTGAGGAGCAGTACTTC.

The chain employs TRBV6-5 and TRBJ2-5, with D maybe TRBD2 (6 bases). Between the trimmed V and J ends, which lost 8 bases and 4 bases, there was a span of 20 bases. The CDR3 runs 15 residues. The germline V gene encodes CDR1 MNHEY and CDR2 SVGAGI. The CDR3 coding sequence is TGTGCCAGCCGCCGGGGGAGTGCAGGGAGAGAGACCCAGTACTTC. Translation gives CASRRGSAGRETQYF.

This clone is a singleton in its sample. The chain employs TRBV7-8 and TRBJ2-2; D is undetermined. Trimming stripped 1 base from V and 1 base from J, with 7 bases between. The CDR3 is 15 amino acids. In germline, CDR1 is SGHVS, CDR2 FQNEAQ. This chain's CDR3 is CASSLERLNTGELFF. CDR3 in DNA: TGTGCCAGCAGCTTAGAAAGACTGAACACCGGGGAGCTGTTTTTT.

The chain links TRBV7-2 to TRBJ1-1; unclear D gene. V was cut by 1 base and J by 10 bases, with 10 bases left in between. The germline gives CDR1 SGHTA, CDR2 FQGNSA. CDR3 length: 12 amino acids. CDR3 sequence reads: CASSLVWRPAFF. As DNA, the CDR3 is TGTGCCAGCAGCTTAGTGTGGCGACCAGCTTTCTTT.

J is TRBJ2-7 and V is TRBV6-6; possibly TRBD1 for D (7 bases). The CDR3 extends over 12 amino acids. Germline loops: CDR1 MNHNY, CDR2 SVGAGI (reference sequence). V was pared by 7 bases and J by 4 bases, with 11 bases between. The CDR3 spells CASKAGGYEQYF. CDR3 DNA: TGTGCCAGCAAGGCAGGGGGGTACGAGCAGTACTTC.

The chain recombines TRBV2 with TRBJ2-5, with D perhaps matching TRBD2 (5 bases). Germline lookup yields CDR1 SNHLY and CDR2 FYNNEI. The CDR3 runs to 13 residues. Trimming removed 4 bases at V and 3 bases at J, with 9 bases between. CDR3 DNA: TGTGCCAGCAGTGCCGGGATCGAAGAGACCCAGTACTTC. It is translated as CASSAGIEETQYF.

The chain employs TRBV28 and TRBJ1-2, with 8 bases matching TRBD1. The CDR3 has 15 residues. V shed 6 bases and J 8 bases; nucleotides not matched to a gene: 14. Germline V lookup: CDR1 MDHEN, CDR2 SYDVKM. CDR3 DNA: TGTGCCAGCAGATCCGCAGGGGGCGCTTACGACGGCTACACCTTC. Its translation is CASRSAGGAYDGYTF.

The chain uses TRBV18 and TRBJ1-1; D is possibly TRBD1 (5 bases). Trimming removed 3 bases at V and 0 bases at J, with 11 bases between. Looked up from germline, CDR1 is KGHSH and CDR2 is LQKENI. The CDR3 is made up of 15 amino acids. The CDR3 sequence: CASSPEWGLNTEAFF. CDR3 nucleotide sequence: TGTGCCAGCTCACCCGAGTGGGGGTTGAACACTGAAGCTTTCTTT.

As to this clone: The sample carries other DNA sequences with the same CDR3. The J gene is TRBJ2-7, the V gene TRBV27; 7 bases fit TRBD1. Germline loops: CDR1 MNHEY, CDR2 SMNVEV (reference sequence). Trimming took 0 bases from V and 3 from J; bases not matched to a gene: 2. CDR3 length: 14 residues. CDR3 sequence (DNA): TGTGCCAGCAGTTTATCGACAGGGATCTACGAGCAGTACTTC. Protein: CASSLSTGIYEQYF.

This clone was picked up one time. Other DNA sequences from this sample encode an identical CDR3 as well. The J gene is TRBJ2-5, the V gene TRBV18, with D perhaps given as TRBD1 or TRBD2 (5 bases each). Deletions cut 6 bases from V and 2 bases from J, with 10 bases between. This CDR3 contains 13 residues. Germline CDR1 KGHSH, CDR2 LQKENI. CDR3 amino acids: CASSRGRQETQYF. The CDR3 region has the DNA TGTGCCAGCTCCCGGGGACGTCAAGAGACCCAGTACTTC.

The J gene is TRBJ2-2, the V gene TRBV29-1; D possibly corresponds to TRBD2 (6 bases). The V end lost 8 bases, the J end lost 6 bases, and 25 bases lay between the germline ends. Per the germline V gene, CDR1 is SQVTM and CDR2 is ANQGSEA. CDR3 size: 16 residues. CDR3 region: CSPNANGTYHAGELFF. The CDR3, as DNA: TGCAGCCCCAACGCCAATGGGACTTACCATGCCGGGGAGCTGTTTTTT.

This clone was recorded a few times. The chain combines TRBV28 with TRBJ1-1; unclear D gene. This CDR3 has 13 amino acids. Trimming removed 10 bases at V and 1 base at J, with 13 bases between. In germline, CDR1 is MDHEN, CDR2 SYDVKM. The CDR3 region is CATLKPSNTEAFF. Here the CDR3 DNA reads TGTGCCACCCTAAAGCCCTCGAACACTGAAGCTTTCTTT.

The CDR3 protein is CASKYSGTDNEQFF. The DNA of the CDR3 is TGTGCCAGCAAGTATAGCGGGACCGATAATGAGCAGTTCTTC. The chain joins TRBV2 to TRBJ2-1, with 8 positions matching TRBD2. Germline CDR1 reads SNHLY; CDR2 reads FYNNEI. The CDR3 loop spans 14 amino acids. The V gene end was trimmed by 7 bases and the J gene end by 7 bases; junction bases not matched to a gene: 9.

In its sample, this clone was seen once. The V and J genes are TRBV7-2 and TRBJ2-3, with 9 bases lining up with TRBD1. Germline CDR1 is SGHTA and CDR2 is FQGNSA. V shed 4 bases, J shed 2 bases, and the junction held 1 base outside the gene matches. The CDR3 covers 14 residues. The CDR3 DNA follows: TGTGCCAGCAGCTGGGACAGGGACACAGATACGCAGTATTTT. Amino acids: CASSWDRDTDTQYF.

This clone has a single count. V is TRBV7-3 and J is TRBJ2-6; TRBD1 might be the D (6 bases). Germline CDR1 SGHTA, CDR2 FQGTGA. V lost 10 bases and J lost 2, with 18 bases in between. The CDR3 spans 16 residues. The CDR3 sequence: CATQDLGAPGANVLTF. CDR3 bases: TGTGCCACTCAAGACTTGGGGGCGCCTGGGGCCAACGTCCTGACTTTC. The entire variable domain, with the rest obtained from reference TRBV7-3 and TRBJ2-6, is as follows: GAGVSQTPSNKVTEKGKYVELRCDPISGHTALYWYRQSLGQGPEFLIYFQGTGAADDSGLPNDRFFAVRPEGSVSTLKIQRTERGDSAVYLCATQDLGAPGANVLTFGAGSRLTVL.

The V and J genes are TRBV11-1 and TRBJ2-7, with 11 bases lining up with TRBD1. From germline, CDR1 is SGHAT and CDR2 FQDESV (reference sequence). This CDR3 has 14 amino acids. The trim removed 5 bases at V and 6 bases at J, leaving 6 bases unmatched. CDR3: CASSLGQGASEQYF. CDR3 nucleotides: TGTGCCAGCAGCCTAGGACAGGGGGCCTCCGAGCAGTACTTC.